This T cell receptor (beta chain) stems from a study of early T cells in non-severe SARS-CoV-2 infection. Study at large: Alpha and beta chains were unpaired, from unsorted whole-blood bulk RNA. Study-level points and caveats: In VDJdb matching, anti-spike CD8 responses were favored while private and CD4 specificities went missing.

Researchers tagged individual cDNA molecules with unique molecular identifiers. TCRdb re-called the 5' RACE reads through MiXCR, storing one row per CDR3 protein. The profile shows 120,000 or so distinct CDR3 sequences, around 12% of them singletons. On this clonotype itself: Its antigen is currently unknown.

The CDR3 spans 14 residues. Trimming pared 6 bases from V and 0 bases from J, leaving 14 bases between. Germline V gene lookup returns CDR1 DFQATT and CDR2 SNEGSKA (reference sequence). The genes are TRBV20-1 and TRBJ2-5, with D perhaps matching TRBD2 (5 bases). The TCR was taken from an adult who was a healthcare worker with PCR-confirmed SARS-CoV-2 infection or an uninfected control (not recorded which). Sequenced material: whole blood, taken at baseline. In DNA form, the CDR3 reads TGCAGTGCAACTAGGCAGACCGACCAAGAGACCCAGTACTTC. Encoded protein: CSATRQTDQETQYF.